These 13 T cell receptor beta chains originate from one sample sequenced in a study of CD8+CD57+ T cells in acquired aplastic anemia listed by TCRdb under 2018. The data were produced on an Illumina HiSeq 2000. Genomic DNA served as template for TCR beta VDJ combination and CDR3 sequence profiling. In TCRdb, the public reads were trimmed at Q25 with fastp and aligned with MiXCR, with productive beta chains retained. Each CDR3 protein appears once, grouped with its most common genes and DNA. The sample table shows 300,000 or so distinct CDR3 sequences, and under 60% are seen once. 1% to 1.5% of the sample rests with the top ten. Patients chosen for sequencing had shown expansion of CD8+CD57+ cells by flow cytometry. Sequences were obtained from sorted CD4+, CD8+, or CD8+CD57+ T cells (not recorded which) from PBMCs. Every receptor here comes from a human donor with aplastic anemia.

This clonotype was seen at least ten times. The chain recombines TRBV3-1 with TRBJ1-6; no reliable D call. V shed 6 bases and J shed 0 bases, with 12 bases lying between them. Per the germline V gene, CDR1 is LGHDT and CDR2 is YNNKEL (reference sequence). This CDR3 is 16 amino acids long. The chain's CDR3 is CASREVASSYNSPLHF. DNA of the CDR3: TGTGCCAGCAGGGAGGTCGCGAGCTCCTATAATTCACCCCTCCACTTT.

The chain has TRBV12-3 or TRBV12-4 and TRBJ2-2; 12 bases are a match to TRBD2. The V gene end was trimmed by 4 bases and the J gene end by 0 bases; junction bases not matched to a gene: 3. The CDR3 is made up of 17 amino acids. In DNA form, the CDR3 reads TGTGCCAGCAGTTCCCGACTAGCGGGGGCGAACACCGGGGAGCTGTTTTTT. Its protein is CASSSRLAGANTGELFF.

In its sample, this clonotype was seen once. V usage is TRBV10-3 and J usage is TRBJ2-3; 7 bases are shared with TRBD1. The CDR3 is 16 amino acids. The trim removed 5 bases at V and 4 bases at J, leaving 12 bases unmatched. Germline CDR1 is ENHRY and CDR2 is SYGVKD. CDR3 in DNA: TGTGCCATCAGTAACCACATCCCCGGGACAGCAGATACGCAGTATTTT. It yields the protein CAISNHIPGTADTQYF.

This clonotype was seen a handful of times. The J gene is TRBJ2-6, the V gene TRBV7-9; perhaps TRBD1 as D (5 bases). Trimming shortened V by 4 bases and J by 2 bases, and 6 bases separated the two germline ends. The CDR3 has 14 residues. Per the germline V gene, CDR1 is SEHNR and CDR2 is FQNEAQ (reference sequence). CDR3: CASSSRAGANVLTF. The CDR3 DNA reads as TGTGCCAGCAGCTCCAGGGCTGGGGCCAACGTCCTGACTTTC.

The gene calls are TRBV2 and TRBJ1-2; 8 nucleotides match TRBD1. CDR3 length equals 15 residues. Germline V lookup: CDR1 SNHLY, CDR2 FYNNEI. The V gene end was trimmed by 8 bases and the J gene end by 3 bases; junction bases not matched to a gene: 11. CDR3 region: CASWSGGAVHYGYTF. Written as DNA, the CDR3 is TGTGCCAGCTGGTCAGGGGGCGCCGTTCACTATGGCTACACCTTC.

This clonotype was observed at least ten times. The V gene is TRBV6-5, the J gene TRBJ1-2; 7 nucleotides agree with TRBD1. Per germline, CDR1 MNHEY and CDR2 SVGAGI. CDR3 length: 13 residues. V was clipped by 6 bases and J by 6 bases; unmatched bases: 7. CDR3 DNA sequence: TGTGCCAGCAGCAAAGCCAGGGGGGATGGCTACACCTTC. The encoded protein is CASSKARGDGYTF.

This rearrangement joins TRBV5-1 to TRBJ1-3; 8 positions agree with TRBD1. From germline, CDR1 is SGHRS and CDR2 YFSETQ. There are 17 residues in the CDR3. V was clipped by 1 base and J by 1 base; unmatched bases: 7. The CDR3, as DNA: TGCGCCAGCAGCTTGATCGGACAGGGTAGTTCTGGAAACACCATATATTTT. Its protein product is CASSLIGQGSSGNTIYF. Looking up the rest from reference TRBV5-1 and TRBJ1-3 gives the full variable domain: KAGVTQTPRYLIKTRGQQVTLSCSPISGHRSVSWYQQTPGQGLQFLFEYFSETQRNKGNFPGRFSGRQFSNSRSEMNVSTLELGDSALYLCASSLIGQGSSGNTIYFGEGSWLTVV.

Only one count was recorded for this clonotype. The chain carries TRBV29-1 and TRBJ1-2, with 8 bases fitting TRBD1. The CDR3 sequence is 17 residues long. V gave up 3 bases and J gave up 6 bases; unmatched junction bases: 18. Germline V gene data show CDR1 as SQVTM and CDR2 as ANQGSEA. The CDR3: CSVDGRSGGAGPHGYTF. The CDR3 nucleotides read TGCAGCGTTGATGGAAGGTCAGGGGGCGCGGGGCCTCATGGCTACACCTTC.

There are many counts of this clonotype. CDR3 nucleotides: TGCGCCAGCAGCCCCCGGACTAGCGGGACGGGCACCGGGGAGCTGTTTTTT. It specifies CASSPRTSGTGTGELFF. The chain joins TRBV5-1 to TRBJ2-2, with 12 bases that match TRBD2. Per the germline V gene, CDR1 is SGHRS and CDR2 is YFSETQ. V dropped 4 bases and J dropped 4; count of bases not matched to a gene: 8. The CDR3 sequence is 17 residues long.

The V and J genes are TRBV19 and TRBJ1-2; TRBD1 aligns across 8 bases. Germline lookup yields CDR1 LNHDA and CDR2 SQIVND (reference sequence). The CDR3 extends over 13 amino acids. With V trimmed by 4 bases and J by 7 bases, 5 bases remained unmatched. This CDR3 is CASSRTGPAGYTF. The DNA for the CDR3 is TGTGCCAGTAGTAGGACAGGGCCGGCTGGCTACACCTTC.

V is TRBV2 and J is TRBJ2-3; D gene uncertain. The ends were cut back, 11 bases at V and 6 bases at J, with 15 bases in the middle. Per germline, CDR1 SNHLY and CDR2 FYNNEI. The CDR3 is made up of 12 amino acids. The CDR3 coding sequence is TGTGCCGGCCGTGGGGTTGGGGATACGCAGTATTTT. It codes for CAGRGVGDTQYF.

This clonotype has ten or more counts. The genes are TRBV9 and TRBJ2-3; the match to TRBD1 covers 9 bases. V shed 2 bases and J 2 bases; nucleotides not matched to a gene: 12. The CDR3 runs 18 residues. Germline CDR1 SGDLS, CDR2 YYNGEE. CDR3 coding DNA: TGTGCCAGCAGCGTGGGACAGGGTCGGACCACCACCACAGATACGCAGTATTTT. This encodes CASSVGQGRTTTTDTQYF. The full variable domain, with the rest looked up from reference TRBV9 and TRBJ2-3, is DSGVTQTPKHLITATGQRVTLRCSPRSGDLSVYWYQQSLDQGLQFLIQYYNGEERAKGNILERFSAQQFPDLHSELNLSSLELGDSALYFCASSVGQGRTTTTDTQYFGPGTRLTVL.

This clonotype was detected only a few times. The chain uses TRBV25-1 and TRBJ1-2; D might be TRBD1 (5 bases). V lost 9 bases to trimming and J lost 0 bases, with 14 bases between them. The CDR3 is made up of 14 amino acids. Germline CDR1 is MGHDK and CDR2 is SYGVNS. The CDR3 DNA follows: TGTGCCAGAGGGGAATTTGAAGCTAACTATGGCTACACCTTC. Translating it yields CARGEFEANYGYTF.